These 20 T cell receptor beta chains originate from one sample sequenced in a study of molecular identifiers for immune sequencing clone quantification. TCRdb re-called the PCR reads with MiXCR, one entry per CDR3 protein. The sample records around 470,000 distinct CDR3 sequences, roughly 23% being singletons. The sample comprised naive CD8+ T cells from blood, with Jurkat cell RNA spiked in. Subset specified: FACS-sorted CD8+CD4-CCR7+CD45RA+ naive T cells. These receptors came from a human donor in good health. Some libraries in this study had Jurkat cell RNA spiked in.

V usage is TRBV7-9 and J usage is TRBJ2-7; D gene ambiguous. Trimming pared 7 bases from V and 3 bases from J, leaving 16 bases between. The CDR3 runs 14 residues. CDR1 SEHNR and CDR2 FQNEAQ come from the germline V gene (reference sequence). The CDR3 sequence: CASTQTPAGYEQYF. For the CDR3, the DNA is TGTGCCAGCACCCAAACCCCGGCAGGCTACGAGCAGTACTTC. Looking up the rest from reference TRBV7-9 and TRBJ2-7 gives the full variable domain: DTGVSQNPRHKITKRGQNVTFRCDPISEHNRLYWYRQTLGQGPEFLTYFQNEAQLEKSRLLSDRFSAERPKGSFSTLEIQRTEQGDSAMYLCASTQTPAGYEQYFGPGTRLTVT.

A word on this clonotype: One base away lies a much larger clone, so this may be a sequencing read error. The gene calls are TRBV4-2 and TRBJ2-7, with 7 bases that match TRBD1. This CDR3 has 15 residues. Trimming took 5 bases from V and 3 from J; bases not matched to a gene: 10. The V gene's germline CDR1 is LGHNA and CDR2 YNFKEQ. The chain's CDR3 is CASSADRDTHYEQYF. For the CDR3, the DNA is TGTGCCAGCAGCGCCGACAGGGACACGCACTACGAGCAGTACTTC.

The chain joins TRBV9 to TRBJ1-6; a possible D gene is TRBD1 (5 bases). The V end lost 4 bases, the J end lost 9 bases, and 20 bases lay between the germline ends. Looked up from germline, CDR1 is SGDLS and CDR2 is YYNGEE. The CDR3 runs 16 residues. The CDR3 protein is CASSRGWGELVSPLHF. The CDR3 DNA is TGTGCCAGCAGCCGCGGGTGGGGGGAATTGGTTTCACCCCTCCACTTT.

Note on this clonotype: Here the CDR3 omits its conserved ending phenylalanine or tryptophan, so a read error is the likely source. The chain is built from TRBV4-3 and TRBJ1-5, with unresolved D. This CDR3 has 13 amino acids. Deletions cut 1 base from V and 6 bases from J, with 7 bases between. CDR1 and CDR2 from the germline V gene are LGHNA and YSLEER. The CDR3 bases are TGCGCCAGCAGCCAAGTGGCTTTTCAGCCCCAGCATTCT. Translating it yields CASSQVAFQPQHS.

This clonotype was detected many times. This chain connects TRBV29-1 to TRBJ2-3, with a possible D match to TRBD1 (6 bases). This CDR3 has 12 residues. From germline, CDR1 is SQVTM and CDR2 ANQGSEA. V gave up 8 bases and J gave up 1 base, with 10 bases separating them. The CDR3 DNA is TGCAGCCGACAGGAACGCACAGATACGCAGTATTTT. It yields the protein CSRQERTDTQYF.

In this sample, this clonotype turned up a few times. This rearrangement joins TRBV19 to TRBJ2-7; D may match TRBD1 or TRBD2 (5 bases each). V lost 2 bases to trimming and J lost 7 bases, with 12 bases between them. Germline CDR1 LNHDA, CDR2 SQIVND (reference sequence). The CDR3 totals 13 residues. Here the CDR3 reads CASSINEGFEQYF. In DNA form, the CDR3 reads TGTGCCAGTAGTATAAACGAGGGGTTTGAGCAGTACTTC.

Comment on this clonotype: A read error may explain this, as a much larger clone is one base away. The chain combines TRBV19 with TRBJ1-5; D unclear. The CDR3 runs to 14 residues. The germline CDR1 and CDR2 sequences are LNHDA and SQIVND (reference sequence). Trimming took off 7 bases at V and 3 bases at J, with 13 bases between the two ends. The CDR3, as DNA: TGTGCCAGTAACCCCGGACGGGTCAATCAGCCCCAGCATTTT. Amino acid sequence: CASNPGRVNQPQHF.

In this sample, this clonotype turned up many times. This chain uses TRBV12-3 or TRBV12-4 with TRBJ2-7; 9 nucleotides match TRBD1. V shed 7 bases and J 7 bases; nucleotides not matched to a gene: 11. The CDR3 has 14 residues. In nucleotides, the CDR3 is TGTGCCAGCACTTCCGGGACAGGGTTTTGGGAGCAGTACTTC. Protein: CASTSGTGFWEQYF.

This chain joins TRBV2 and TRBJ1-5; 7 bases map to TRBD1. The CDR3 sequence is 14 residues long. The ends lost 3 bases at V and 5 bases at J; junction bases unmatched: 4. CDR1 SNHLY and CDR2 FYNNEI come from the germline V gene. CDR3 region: CASSDGQDDQPQHF. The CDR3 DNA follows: TGTGCCAGCAGTGACGGACAGGACGATCAGCCCCAGCATTTT.

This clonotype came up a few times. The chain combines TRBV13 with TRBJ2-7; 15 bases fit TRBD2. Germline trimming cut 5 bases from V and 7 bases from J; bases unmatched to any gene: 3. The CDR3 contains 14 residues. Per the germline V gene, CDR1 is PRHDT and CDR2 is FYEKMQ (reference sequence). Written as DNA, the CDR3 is TGTGCCAGCAGCCCCGGGACTAGCGGGAGGGAGCAGTACTTC. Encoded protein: CASSPGTSGREQYF. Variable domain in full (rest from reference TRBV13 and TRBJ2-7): AAGVIQSPRHLIKEKRETATLKCYPIPRHDTVYWYQQGPGQDPQFLISFYEKMQSDKGSIPDRFSAQQFSDYHSELNMSSLELGDSALYFCASSPGTSGREQYFGPGTRLTVT.

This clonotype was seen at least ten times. CDR3 sequence reads: CASSQQFSNQPQHF. The CDR3 DNA sequence: TGTGCCAGCAGTCAACAGTTTAGCAATCAGCCCCAGCATTTT. The chain couples TRBV28 to TRBJ1-5; D gene ambiguous. Germline lookup yields CDR1 MDHEN and CDR2 SYDVKM. The CDR3 runs to 14 residues. Trimming shortened V by 5 bases and J by 0 bases, and 8 bases separated the two germline ends.

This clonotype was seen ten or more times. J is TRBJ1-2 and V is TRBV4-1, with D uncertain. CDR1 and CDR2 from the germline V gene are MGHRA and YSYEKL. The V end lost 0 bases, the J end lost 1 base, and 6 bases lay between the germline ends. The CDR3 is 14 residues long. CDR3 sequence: CASSQEGLNYGYTF. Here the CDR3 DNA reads TGCGCCAGCAGCCAAGAAGGCCTTAACTATGGCTACACCTTC.

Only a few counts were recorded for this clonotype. This CDR3 reads CASSESRGPYEQYF. CDR3 nucleotide sequence: TGTGCCAGCAGTGAAAGCAGGGGGCCCTACGAGCAGTACTTC. The rearrangement links TRBV2 to TRBJ2-7; 8 bases match TRBD1. Trimming took 2 bases from V and 2 from J; bases not matched to a gene: 2. The CDR3 contains 14 residues. The germline gives CDR1 SNHLY, CDR2 FYNNEI.

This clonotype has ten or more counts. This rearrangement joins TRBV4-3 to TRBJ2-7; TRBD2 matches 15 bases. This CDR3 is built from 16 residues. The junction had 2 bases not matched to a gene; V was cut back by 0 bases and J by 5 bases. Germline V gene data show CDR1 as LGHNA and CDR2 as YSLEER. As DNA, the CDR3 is TGCGCCAGCAGCCAAGACTGGACTAGCGGGAGGGACGAGCAGTACTTC. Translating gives CASSQDWTSGRDEQYF.

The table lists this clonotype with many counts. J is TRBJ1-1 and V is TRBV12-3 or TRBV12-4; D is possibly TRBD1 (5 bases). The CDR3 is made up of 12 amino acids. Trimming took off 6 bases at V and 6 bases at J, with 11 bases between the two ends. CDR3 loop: CASSFLGAEAFF. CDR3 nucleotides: TGTGCCAGCAGCTTCCTGGGGGCTGAAGCTTTCTTT.

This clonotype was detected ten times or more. CDR3: CASSLSSGKETQYF. DNA of the CDR3: TGTGCCAGCAGTTTATCGTCGGGAAAAGAGACCCAGTACTTC. This rearrangement joins TRBV28 to TRBJ2-5, with D tentatively TRBD2 (5 bases). Trimming removed 1 base from V and 3 bases from J, with 9 bases in between. Germline V lookup: CDR1 MDHEN, CDR2 SYDVKM. CDR3 size: 14 residues. The full variable domain, in which reference TRBV28 and TRBJ2-5 provide the parts outside the CDR3, is DVKVTQSSRYLVKRTGEKVFLECVQDMDHENMFWYRQDPGLGLRLIYFSYDVKMKEKGDIPEGYSVSREKKERFSLILESASTNQTSMYLCASSLSSGKETQYFGPGTRLLVL.

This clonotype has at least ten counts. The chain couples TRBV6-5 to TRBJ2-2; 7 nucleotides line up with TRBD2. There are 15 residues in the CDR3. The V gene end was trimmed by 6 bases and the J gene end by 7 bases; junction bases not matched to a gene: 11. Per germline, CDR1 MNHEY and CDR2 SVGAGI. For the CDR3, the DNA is TGTGCCAGCAGGATCCTAGCCCGGGGGGACGGGGAGCTGTTTTTT. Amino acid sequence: CASRILARGDGELFF.

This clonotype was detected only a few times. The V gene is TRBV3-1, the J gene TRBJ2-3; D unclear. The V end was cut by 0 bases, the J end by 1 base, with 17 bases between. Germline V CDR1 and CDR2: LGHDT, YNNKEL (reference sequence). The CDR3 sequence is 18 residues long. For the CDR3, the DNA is TGTGCCAGCAGCCAAGAAGCTCCCTGGAACCCAGGCACAGATACGCAGTATTTT. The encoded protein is CASSQEAPWNPGTDTQYF.

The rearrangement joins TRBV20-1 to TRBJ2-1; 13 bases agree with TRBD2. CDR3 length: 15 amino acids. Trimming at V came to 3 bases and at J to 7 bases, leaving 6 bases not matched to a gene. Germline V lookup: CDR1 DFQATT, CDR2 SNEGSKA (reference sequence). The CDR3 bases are TGCAGTGCTAGCCTGGGACTAGCGGGAACAAATGAGCAGTTCTTC. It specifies CSASLGLAGTNEQFF.

CDR3 sequence (DNA): TGTGCCAGCAGCTTAACTGCAGGACCCCAAGGCTACACCTTC. Protein product: CASSLTAGPQGYTF. The genes are TRBV7-9 and TRBJ1-2; D is unclear. From germline, CDR1 is SEHNR and CDR2 FQNEAQ (reference sequence). The CDR3 runs 14 residues. Trimming shortened V by 2 bases and J by 8 bases, and 15 bases separated the two germline ends.